This T cell receptor (beta chain) was sequenced during a study of monozygotic twins with inflammatory bowel disease. TCRdb reprocessed the 5' RACE reads; each CDR3 protein has one entry and no DNA is given. The sample is made up of about 420,000 distinct CDR3 sequences, and the top ten hold approximately 2.3% of it. In germline, CDR1 is LNHDA, CDR2 SQIVND (reference sequence). CDR3 length: 14 amino acids. A remark on this clonotype: Its antigen is undetermined.

With no T cell sorting beforehand, total RNA was isolated from whole blood. Study-level findings and limits: Findings did not support one strong IBD-associated signal or clonotype. Sharing of clonotypes with others was lower in IBD patients than in healthy twins, and this was especially so with disease activity.

The TCR was taken from a human donor with ulcerative colitis or Crohn's disease, or a healthy co-twin of an affected twin (not recorded which). This chain links TRBV19 with TRBJ2-4; as DNA is missing, the TRBD1 call by TCRdb cannot be tested. Sequenced sample: blood. Here the CDR3 reads CASSLGGSKNIQYF.